Following are 21 T cell receptor beta chains from one sample sequenced in a study of control samples from healthy donors and cancer patients. Libraries were prepared by immunoSEQ multiplex PCR; TCRdb keeps only in-frame clonotypes and omits some of them. The data show approximately 100,000 clones, with 82% seen just once and roughly 2% held by the top ten. Source material: blood. The origin of the receptors is a man in his sixties in good health.

V and J are TRBV5-1 and TRBJ1-2, with 7 bases matching TRBD1. The J segment lost 2 bases and the V segment lost 2 bases, leaving 3 bases of the junction unmatched. The CDR3 runs 14 residues. The germline V gene encodes CDR1 SGHRS and CDR2 YFSETQ. CDR3 sequence: CASSLQGPNYGYTF. The DNA of the CDR3 is TGCGCCAGCAGCTTACAGGGGCCCAACTATGGCTACACCTTC.

This clone was picked up one time. The chain carries TRBV7-6 and TRBJ2-7; 9 bases match TRBD2. This CDR3 comprises 15 residues. V dropped 3 bases and J dropped 4; count of bases not matched to a gene: 7. Germline loops: CDR1 SGHVS, CDR2 FNYEAQ. The CDR3 here is CASSLAAGGLYEQYF. CDR3 sequence (DNA): TGTGCCAGCAGCTTGGCAGCGGGGGGTTTATACGAGCAGTACTTC.

This chain links TRBV7-9 with TRBJ2-7; TRBD1 matches at 7 bases. Per germline, CDR1 SEHNR and CDR2 FQNEAQ (reference sequence). Trimming at V came to 5 bases and at J to 2 bases, leaving 3 bases not matched to a gene. This CDR3 contains 13 residues. The CDR3 is CASSQTGPYEQYF. The CDR3 nucleotides read TGTGCCAGCAGCCAGACAGGGCCCTACGAGCAGTACTTC.

The genes are TRBV11-3 and TRBJ2-1, with 8 bases aligning to TRBD1. Germline V gives CDR1 SGHNT, CDR2 YENEEA. V trimming: 1 base; J trimming: 5 bases; junction bases outside the gene matches: 4. This CDR3 spans 15 amino acids. CDR3 DNA sequence: TGTGCCAGCAGCTTAGTTGGACAGGGACACAATGAGCAGTTCTTC. Amino acids: CASSLVGQGHNEQFF.

The CDR3 DNA reads as TGTGCCATCAGCCGGGACGGACCCTACGAGCAGTACTTC. Translation gives CAISRDGPYEQYF. The J gene is TRBJ2-7, the V gene TRBV10-3; the D call may be TRBD1 or TRBD2 (5 bases each). The CDR3 runs 13 residues. From germline, CDR1 is ENHRY and CDR2 SYGVKD. With 6 bases removed from V and 2 bases from J, the gap between germline ends came to 11 bases.

The rearrangement links TRBV9 to TRBJ2-4, with D possibly matching TRBD2 (6 bases). CDR1 and CDR2 from the germline V gene are SGDLS and YYNGEE. The CDR3 loop spans 14 amino acids. Trimming took 5 bases from V and 1 from J, leaving 10 bases between them. Here the CDR3 DNA reads TGTGCCAGCAGTTACGGAGGGGCCAAAAACATTCAGTACTTC. Translation gives CASSYGGAKNIQYF.

V and J are TRBV24-1 and TRBJ2-2, with D possibly being TRBD1 (5 bases). The CDR3 loop spans 15 amino acids. CDR1 is KGHDR, CDR2 SFDVKD, per germline. Deletions cut 5 bases from V and 1 base from J, with 10 bases between. The CDR3 DNA reads TGTGCCACCAGTGGTTACGGACAGAACACCGGGGAGCTGTTTTTT. This codes for CATSGYGQNTGELFF.

The CDR3 here is CASSPGLASSYNEQFF. CDR3 DNA sequence: TGCGCCAGCAGCCCCGGACTAGCAAGCTCCTACAATGAGCAGTTCTTC. The chain joins TRBV5-1 to TRBJ2-1; 8 bases are shared with TRBD2. Trimming at V came to 4 bases and at J to 0 bases, leaving 6 bases not matched to a gene. CDR1 and CDR2 from the germline V gene are SGHRS and YFSETQ. The CDR3 sequence is 16 residues long.

Note on this clone: One end of the junction is discordant with germline, which a read error may explain. The chain recombines TRBV27 with TRBJ2-5; D gene ambiguous. Germline V gene sequence: CDR1 MNHEY, CDR2 SMNVEV (reference sequence). The CDR3 is made up of 14 amino acids. This chain's CDR3 is CATSSTWLEETQYF. DNA of the CDR3: TGTGCCACCAGTTCAACGTGGCTGGAAGAGACCCAGTACTTC.

CDR3 sequence reads: CATARQGNTEAFF. The CDR3 DNA is TGTGCCACCGCCAGACAGGGCAACACTGAAGCTTTCTTT. The V and J genes are TRBV15 and TRBJ1-1, with 7 bases identical to TRBD1. J was trimmed by 2 bases and V by 8 bases; bases with no gene match: 5. Germline CDR1 and CDR2: LNHNV and YYDKDF (reference sequence). The CDR3 is 13 residues long.

The rearrangement uses TRBV21-1 and TRBJ1-5; the table's D call, TRBD1, was not checked against the DNA. TRBV21-1 is given as a pseudogene. The CDR3 contains 19 residues. As DNA, the CDR3 is TGTGCCAGCAGCAAACTTGTAACAGGGGTAGATAGGTGCAATCAGCCCCAGCATTTT. Amino acids: CASSKLVTGVDRCNQPQHF.

The chain joins TRBV6-4 to TRBJ1-5; no firm D call. The CDR3 covers 13 residues. CDR1 is MRHNA, CDR2 SNTAGT, per germline. The V and J ends lost 0 bases and 1 base respectively, with 1 base between them. CDR3: CASSDSSNQPQHF. The CDR3 DNA reads as TGTGCCAGCAGTGACTCAAGCAATCAGCCCCAGCATTTT.

This rearrangement joins TRBV2 to TRBJ2-2, with D possibly being TRBD1 (5 bases). This CDR3 spans 15 amino acids. V lost 5 bases to trimming and J lost 0 bases, with 10 bases between them. Germline-derived CDR1 and CDR2 are SNHLY and FYNNEI. The DNA for the CDR3 is TGTGCCAGCAGTTCTGCAGGGCCGAACACCGGGGAGCTGTTTTTT. This translates into CASSSAGPNTGELFF.

This chain connects TRBV4-1 to TRBJ2-1, with TRBD2 identical over 7 bases. The V gene end was trimmed by 1 base and the J gene end by 8 bases; junction bases not matched to a gene: 14. The germline CDR1 and CDR2 sequences are MGHRA and YSYEKL. CDR3 length equals 17 residues. In DNA form, the CDR3 reads TGCGCCAGCAGCCAAGGAGCCGGGACTACCAGGGTATATGAGCAGTTCTTC. Translated: CASSQGAGTTRVYEQFF.

In this sample, this clone turned up a few times. The gene calls are TRBV6-5 and TRBJ1-4; the match to TRBD1 covers 10 bases. V dropped 6 bases and J dropped 6; count of bases not matched to a gene: 7. The CDR3 is 15 amino acids. CDR1 is MNHEY and CDR2 is SVGAGI in the germline V gene. The CDR3 is CASSPTGGVYEKLFF. CDR3 DNA: TGTGCCAGCAGCCCGACAGGGGGCGTGTATGAAAAACTGTTTTTT.

The J gene is TRBJ2-5, the V gene TRBV18; 8 bases match TRBD2. Germline lookup yields CDR1 KGHSH and CDR2 LQKENI. This CDR3 is 19 amino acids long. The V segment lost 2 bases and the J segment 5 bases; nucleotides outside the gene matches: 19. The CDR3 DNA reads TGTGCCAGCTCACCAATAATCGGAGCGGGAGTGGTTTTAAGGGAGACCCAGTACTTC. Residues: CASSPIIGAGVVLRETQYF. Filled out from reference TRBV18 and TRBJ2-5, the complete variable domain reads NAGVMQNPRHLVRRRGQEARLRCSPMKGHSHVYWYRQLPEEGLKFMVYLQKENIIDESGMPKERFSAEFPKEGPSILRIQQVVRGDSAAYFCASSPIIGAGVVLRETQYFGPGTRLLVL.

This clone occurred a few times. The chain recombines TRBV4-1 with TRBJ2-5; TRBD1 matches at 8 bases. The V gene end was trimmed by 4 bases and the J gene end by 5 bases; junction bases not matched to a gene: 12. Germline V gene sequence: CDR1 MGHRA, CDR2 YSYEKL. The length of the CDR3 is 16 residues. The CDR3: CASSLGLRGRWETQYF. CDR3 sequence (DNA): TGCGCCAGCAGCCTAGGCCTCAGGGGGCGTTGGGAGACCCAGTACTTC.

The chain recombines TRBV30 with TRBJ2-4, with D tentatively TRBD2 (5 bases). CDR1 is GTSNPN, CDR2 SVGIG, per germline (reference sequence). The CDR3 loop spans 14 amino acids. Trimming left V 2 bases short and J 7 bases short, with 15 bases between. The CDR3 protein is CAWSTLRPGNIQYF. The CDR3, as DNA: TGTGCCTGGAGTACCCTCCGCCCGGGGAACATTCAGTACTTC.

This chain connects TRBV7-3 to TRBJ1-1, with D possibly matching TRBD1 (6 bases). The CDR3 sequence is 15 residues long. Trimming removed 1 base at V and 0 bases at J, with 9 bases between. CDR1 and CDR2 (germline): SGHTA, FQGTGA. CDR3 DNA sequence: TGTGCCAGCAGCTTAAGCGGGGGCCTGAACACTGAAGCTTTCTTT. Translating it yields CASSLSGGLNTEAFF.

The chain employs TRBV7-3 and TRBJ2-7; TRBD1 matches at 9 bases. With 5 bases clipped from V and 0 bases from J, the junction kept 5 bases outside the gene matches. From germline, CDR1 is SGHTA and CDR2 FQGTGA. CDR3 length: 15 residues. CDR3 bases: TGTGCCAGCAGCACCGGACAGGGGAGCTCCTACGAGCAGTACTTC. It is translated as CASSTGQGSSYEQYF.

The chain uses TRBV28 and TRBJ2-2; perhaps D is TRBD1 or TRBD2 (6 bases each). This CDR3 is 15 amino acids long. Trimming pared 4 bases from V and 4 bases from J, leaving 13 bases between. Germline V gene data show CDR1 as MDHEN and CDR2 as SYDVKM. This CDR3 is CASSSGGEVTGELFF. The CDR3 DNA reads TGTGCCAGCAGTTCCGGGGGCGAAGTCACCGGGGAGCTGTTTTTT.